This paragraph reports one T cell receptor (beta chain). Its antigen is still unknown. Germline V CDR1 and CDR2: SGHNT, YENEEA. J was trimmed by 5 bases and V by 4 bases; bases with no gene match: 5. This CDR3 comprises 15 residues. The sample comes from a study of sequential checkpoint blockade in melanoma. General study results and limits: For nivolumab-first patients, baseline tumor clonality was associated with response.

Repertoires were generated with immunoSEQ multiplex PCR, while TCRdb's copy carries only in-frame clones and drops some. The table has about 9,600 clones, 25% to 30% seen once. Treatment described: randomized to nivolumab then ipilimumab (arm A) or the reverse (arm B). Sequencing was performed on tumor tissue (inferred from file names), taken from a patient given nivolumab and ipilimumab in sequence. This sequence was found in a human donor with melanoma. V gene TRBV11-3 combines with J gene TRBJ2-2; 9 bases agree with TRBD1. The CDR3 sequence is CASSSAGQGTGELFF. The CDR3 DNA reads TGTGCCAGCAGCTCGGCGGGACAGGGTACCGGGGAGCTGTTTTTT.